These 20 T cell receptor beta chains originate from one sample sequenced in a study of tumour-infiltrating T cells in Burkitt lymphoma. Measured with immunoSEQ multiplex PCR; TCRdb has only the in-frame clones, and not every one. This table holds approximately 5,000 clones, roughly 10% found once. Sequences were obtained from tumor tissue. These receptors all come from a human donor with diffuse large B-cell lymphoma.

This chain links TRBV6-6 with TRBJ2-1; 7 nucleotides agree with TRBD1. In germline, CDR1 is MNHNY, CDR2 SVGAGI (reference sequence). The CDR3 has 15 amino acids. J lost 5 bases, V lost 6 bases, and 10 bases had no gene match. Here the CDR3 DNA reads TGTGCCAGCAGCCGGACCGGGACAGCCAACAATGAGCAGTTCTTC. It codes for CASSRTGTANNEQFF.

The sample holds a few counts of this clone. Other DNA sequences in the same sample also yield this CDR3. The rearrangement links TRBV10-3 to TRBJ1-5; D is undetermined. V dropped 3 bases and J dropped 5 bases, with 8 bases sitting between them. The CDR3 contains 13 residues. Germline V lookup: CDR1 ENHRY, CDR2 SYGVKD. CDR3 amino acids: CAISEVGDQPQHF. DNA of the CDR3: TGTGCCATCAGTGAAGTCGGGGATCAGCCCCAGCATTTT.

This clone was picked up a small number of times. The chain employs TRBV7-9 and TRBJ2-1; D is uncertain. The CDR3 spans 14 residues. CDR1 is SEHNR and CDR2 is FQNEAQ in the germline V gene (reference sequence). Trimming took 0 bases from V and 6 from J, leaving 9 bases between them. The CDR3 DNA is TGTGCCAGCAGCTTAGCCCGGGCCGCCAATGAGCAGTTCTTC. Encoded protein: CASSLARAANEQFF. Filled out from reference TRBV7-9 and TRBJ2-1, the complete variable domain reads DTGVSQNPRHKITKRGQNVTFRCDPISEHNRLYWYRQTLGQGPEFLTYFQNEAQLEKSRLLSDRFSAERPKGSFSTLEIQRTEQGDSAMYLCASSLARAANEQFFGPGTRLTVL.

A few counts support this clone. In DNA, the CDR3 is TGTGCCAGCAGTTTGAGGAGAGGCGGAGAGACCCAGTACTTC. As protein: CASSLRRGGETQYF. This chain links TRBV27 with TRBJ2-5; no reliable D call. The germline V gene has CDR1 MNHEY and CDR2 SMNVEV (reference sequence). V was clipped by 3 bases and J by 4 bases, with 12 bases between them. The CDR3 totals 14 residues.

The CDR3 DNA follows: TGTGCCAGCAGCTTAGAAGGGTTGGGCACTGAAGCTTTCTTT. It specifies CASSLEGLGTEAFF. This rearrangement joins TRBV11-2 to TRBJ1-1; D is uncertain. Trimming left V 0 bases short and J 4 bases short, with 9 bases between. Germline assignment: CDR1 SGHAT and CDR2 FQNNGV. This CDR3 region has 14 residues.

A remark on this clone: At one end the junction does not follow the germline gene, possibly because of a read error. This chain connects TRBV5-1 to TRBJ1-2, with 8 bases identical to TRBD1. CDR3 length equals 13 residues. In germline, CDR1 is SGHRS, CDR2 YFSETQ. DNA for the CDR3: TGCGTCAGCAGCGTACAGGGGGGGGATGGCTACACCTTC. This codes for CVSSVQGGDGYTF.

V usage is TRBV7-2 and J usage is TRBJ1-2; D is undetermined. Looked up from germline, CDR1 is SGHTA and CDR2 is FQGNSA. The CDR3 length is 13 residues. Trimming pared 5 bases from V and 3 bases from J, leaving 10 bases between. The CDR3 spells CASSRPGDYGYTF. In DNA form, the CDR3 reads TGTGCCAGCAGCAGGCCCGGGGACTATGGCTACACCTTC.

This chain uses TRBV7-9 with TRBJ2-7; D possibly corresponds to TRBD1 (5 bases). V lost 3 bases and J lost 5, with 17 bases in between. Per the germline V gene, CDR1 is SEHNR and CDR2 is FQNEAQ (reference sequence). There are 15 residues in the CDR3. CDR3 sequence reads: CASSFYRPNDHEQYF. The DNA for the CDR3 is TGTGCCAGCAGCTTTTACAGGCCAAACGACCACGAGCAGTACTTC.

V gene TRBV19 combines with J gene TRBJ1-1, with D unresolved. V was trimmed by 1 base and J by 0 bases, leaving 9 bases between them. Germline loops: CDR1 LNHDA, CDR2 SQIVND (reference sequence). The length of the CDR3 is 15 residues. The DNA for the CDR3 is TGTGCCAGTAGTATAGTGGGTCGCATGAACACTGAAGCTTTCTTT. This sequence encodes CASSIVGRMNTEAFF.

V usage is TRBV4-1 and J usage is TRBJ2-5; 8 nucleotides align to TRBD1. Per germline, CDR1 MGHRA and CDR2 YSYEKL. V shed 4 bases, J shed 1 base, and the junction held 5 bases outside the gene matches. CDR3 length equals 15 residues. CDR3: CASSPVTGGQETQYF. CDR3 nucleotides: TGCGCCAGCAGCCCCGTTACAGGGGGCCAAGAGACCCAGTACTTC.

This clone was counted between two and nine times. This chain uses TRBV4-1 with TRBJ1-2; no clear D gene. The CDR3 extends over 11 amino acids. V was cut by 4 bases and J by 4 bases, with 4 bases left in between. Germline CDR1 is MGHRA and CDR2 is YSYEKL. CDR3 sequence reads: CASSPGYGYTF. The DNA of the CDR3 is TGCGCCAGCAGCCCAGGCTATGGCTACACCTTC.

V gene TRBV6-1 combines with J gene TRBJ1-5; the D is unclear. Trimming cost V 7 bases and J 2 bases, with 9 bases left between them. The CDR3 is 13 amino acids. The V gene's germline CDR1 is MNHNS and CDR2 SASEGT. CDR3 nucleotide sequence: TGTGCCAGCAACTTGAGAGGCAATCAGCCCCAGCATTTT. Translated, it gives CASNLRGNQPQHF.

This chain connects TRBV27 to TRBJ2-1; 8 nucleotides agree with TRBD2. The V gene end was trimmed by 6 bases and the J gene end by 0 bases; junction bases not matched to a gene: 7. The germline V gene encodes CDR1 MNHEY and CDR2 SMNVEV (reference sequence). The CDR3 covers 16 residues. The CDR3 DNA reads TGTGCCAGCAGAACTAGCGGATTTAGCTCCTACAATGAGCAGTTCTTC. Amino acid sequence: CASRTSGFSSYNEQFF.

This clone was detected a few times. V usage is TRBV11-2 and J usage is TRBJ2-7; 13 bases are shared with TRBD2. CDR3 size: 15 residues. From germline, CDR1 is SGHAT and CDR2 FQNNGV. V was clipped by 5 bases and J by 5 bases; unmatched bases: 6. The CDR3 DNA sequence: TGTGCCAGCAGCGCCGGGACTAGCGGGGTCCACGAGCAGTACTTC. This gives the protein CASSAGTSGVHEQYF.

The CDR3 DNA follows: TGTGCCAGCAGTTACGACAGGGGGGGGACTGAAGCTTTCTTT. It translates to CASSYDRGGTEAFF. The chain couples TRBV6-6 to TRBJ1-1, with 9 bases matching TRBD1. V was pared by 2 bases and J by 5 bases, with 3 bases of the junction left unmatched. Germline V gives CDR1 MNHNY, CDR2 SVGAGI (reference sequence). CDR3 length: 14 amino acids.

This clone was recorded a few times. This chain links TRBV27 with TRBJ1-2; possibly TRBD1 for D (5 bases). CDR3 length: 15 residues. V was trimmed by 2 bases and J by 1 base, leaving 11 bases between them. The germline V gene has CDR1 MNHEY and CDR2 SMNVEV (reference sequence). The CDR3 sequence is CASSLGGIHNYGYTF. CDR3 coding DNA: TGTGCCAGCAGTTTAGGGGGGATCCATAACTATGGCTACACCTTC.

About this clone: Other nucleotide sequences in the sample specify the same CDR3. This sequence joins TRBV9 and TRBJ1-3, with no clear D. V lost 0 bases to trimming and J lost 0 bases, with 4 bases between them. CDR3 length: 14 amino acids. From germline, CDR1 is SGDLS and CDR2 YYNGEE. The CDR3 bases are TGTGCCAGCAGCGTAGAAGGCTCTGGAAACACCATATATTTT. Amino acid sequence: CASSVEGSGNTIYF.

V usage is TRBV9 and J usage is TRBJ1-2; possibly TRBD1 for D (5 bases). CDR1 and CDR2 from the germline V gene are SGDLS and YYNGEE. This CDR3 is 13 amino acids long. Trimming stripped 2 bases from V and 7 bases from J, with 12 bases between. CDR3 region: CASSVSGGSGYTF. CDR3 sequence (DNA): TGTGCCAGCAGCGTCTCGGGGGGAAGTGGCTACACCTTC.

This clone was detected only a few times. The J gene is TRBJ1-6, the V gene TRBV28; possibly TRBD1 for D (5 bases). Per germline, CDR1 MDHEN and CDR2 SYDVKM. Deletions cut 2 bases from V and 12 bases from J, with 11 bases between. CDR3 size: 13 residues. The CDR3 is CASSLRDFQPLHF. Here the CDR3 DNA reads TGTGCCAGCAGTTTACGGGACTTTCAACCCCTCCACTTT.

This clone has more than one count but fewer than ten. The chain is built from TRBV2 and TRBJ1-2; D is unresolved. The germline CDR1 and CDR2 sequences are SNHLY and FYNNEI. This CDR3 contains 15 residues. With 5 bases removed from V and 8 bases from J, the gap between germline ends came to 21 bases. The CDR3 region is CASSPDGGIYGGYTF. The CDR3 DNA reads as TGTGCCAGCAGTCCTGACGGAGGAATATATGGGGGCTACACCTTC.